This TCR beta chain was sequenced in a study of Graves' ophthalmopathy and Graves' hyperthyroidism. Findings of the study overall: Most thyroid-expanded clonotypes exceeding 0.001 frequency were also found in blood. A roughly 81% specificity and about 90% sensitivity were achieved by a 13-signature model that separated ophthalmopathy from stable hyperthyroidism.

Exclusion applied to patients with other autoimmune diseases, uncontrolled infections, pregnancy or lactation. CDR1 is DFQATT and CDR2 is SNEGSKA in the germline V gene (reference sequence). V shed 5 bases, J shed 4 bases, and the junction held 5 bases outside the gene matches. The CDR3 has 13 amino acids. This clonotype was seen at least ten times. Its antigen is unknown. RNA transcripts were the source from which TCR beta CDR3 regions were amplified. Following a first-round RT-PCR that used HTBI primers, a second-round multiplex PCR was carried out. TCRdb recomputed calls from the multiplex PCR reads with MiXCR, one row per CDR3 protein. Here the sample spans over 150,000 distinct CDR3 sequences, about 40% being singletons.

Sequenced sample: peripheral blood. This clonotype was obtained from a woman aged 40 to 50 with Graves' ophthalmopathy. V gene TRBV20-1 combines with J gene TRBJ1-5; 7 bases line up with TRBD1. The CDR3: CSALDRANQPQHF. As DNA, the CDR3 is TGCAGTGCTCTAGACAGGGCTAATCAGCCCCAGCATTTT.